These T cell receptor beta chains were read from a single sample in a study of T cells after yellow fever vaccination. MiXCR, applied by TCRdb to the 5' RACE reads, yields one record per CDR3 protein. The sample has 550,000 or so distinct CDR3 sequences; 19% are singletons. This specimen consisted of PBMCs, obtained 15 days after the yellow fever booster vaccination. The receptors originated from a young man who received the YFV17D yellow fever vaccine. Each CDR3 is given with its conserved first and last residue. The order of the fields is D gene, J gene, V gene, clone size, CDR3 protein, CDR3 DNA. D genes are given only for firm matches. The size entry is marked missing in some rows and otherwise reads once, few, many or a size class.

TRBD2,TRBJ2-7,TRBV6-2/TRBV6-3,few,CASSYSSGSRAWYF,TGTGCCAGCAGTTATTCTAGCGGGAGTAGAGCTTGGTACTTC
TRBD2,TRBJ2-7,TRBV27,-,CASRLAAKPRGIGGQYF,TGTGCCAGCAGGCTAGCGGCAAAACCCCGCGGGATTGGTGGGCAGTACTTC
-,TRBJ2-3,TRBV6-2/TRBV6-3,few,CASSYQQQLGDTQYF,TGTGCCAGCAGTTACCAGCAGCAGCTCGGGGATACGCAGTATTTT
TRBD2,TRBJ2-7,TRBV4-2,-,CASSQDVPSGYEQYF,TGTGCCAGCAGCCAAGACGTCCCTAGCGGCTACGAGCAGTACTTC
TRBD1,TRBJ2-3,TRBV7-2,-,CASHPGQGATDTQYF,TGTGCCAGTCATCCGGGACAGGGGGCGACAGATACGCAGTATTTT
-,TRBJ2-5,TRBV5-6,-,CASTFYIGETQYF,TGTGCCAGCACCTTTTATATTGGAGAGACCCAGTACTTC
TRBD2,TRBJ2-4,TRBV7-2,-,CASSRGGISKNIQYF,TGTGCCAGCAGCCGGGGGGGGATATCCAAAAACATTCAGTACTTC
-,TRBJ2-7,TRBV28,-,CASSSTTVSYEQYF,TGTGCCAGCAGTTCTACGACTGTCTCCTACGAGCAGTACTTC
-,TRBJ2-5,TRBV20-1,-,CSASRVWGRGLLETQYF,TGCAGTGCTTCTAGAGTTTGGGGCAGGGGATTATTAGAGACCCAGTACTTC
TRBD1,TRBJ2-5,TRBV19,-,CASSPLDREETQYF,TGTGCCAGTAGTCCGTTGGACAGGGAAGAGACCCAGTACTTC
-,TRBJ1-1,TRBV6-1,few,CASRSPRVRDFPEAFF,TGTGCCAGCCGATCCCCCAGGGTACGGGATTTCCCTGAAGCTTTCTTT
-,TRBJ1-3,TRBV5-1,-,CASSSTGFGNTIYF,TGCGCCAGCAGCTCTACAGGGTTTGGAAACACCATATATTTT
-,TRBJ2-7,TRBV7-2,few,CASSQRGGRSSYEQYF,TGTGCCAGCAGCCAGAGGGGGGGAAGGAGCTCCTACGAGCAGTACTTC
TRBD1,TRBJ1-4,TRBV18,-,CASSTRTGPNEKLFF,TGTGCCAGCTCAACAAGGACAGGGCCAAATGAAAAACTGTTTTTT
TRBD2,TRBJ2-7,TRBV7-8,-,CASSLMTSGYEQYF,TGTGCCAGCAGCTTAATGACTAGCGGCTACGAGCAGTACTTC
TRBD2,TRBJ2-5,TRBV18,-,CASSPRGLLPETQYF,TGTGCCAGCTCACCGCGGGGACTACTTCCCGAGACCCAGTACTTC